The 5 T cell receptor beta chains listed next were all sequenced from one sample in a study of cytotoxic CD8 clonotypes in ibrutinib-treated CLL. Here immunoSEQ multiplex PCR was the method, and the copy in TCRdb shows in-frame clones only, minus some. This table has around 130,000 clones, less than 90% appearing once. Specimen: PBMCs, collected after 24 months of ibrutinib treatment. These receptors came from a human donor with chronic lymphocytic leukemia.

V gene TRBV19 combines with J gene TRBJ1-2, with D uncertain. This CDR3 is built from 14 residues. V was trimmed by 3 bases and J by 2 bases, leaving 10 bases between them. CDR1 is LNHDA and CDR2 is SQIVND in the germline V gene (reference sequence). This CDR3 is CASSMLARNYGYTF. The CDR3 nucleotides are TGTGCCAGTAGTATGTTGGCGCGCAACTATGGCTACACCTTC.

V and J are TRBV6-1 and TRBJ1-1; 7 bases fit TRBD1. Germline CDR1 is MNHNS and CDR2 is SASEGT. V dropped 11 bases and J dropped 3; count of bases not matched to a gene: 9. The CDR3 extends over 13 amino acids. CDR3 sequence: CASKTGAYTEAFF. The CDR3 DNA sequence: TGTGCCTCCAAAACAGGGGCATACACTGAAGCTTTCTTT.

This chain uses TRBV6-1 with TRBJ2-1; no clear D. V was trimmed by 6 bases and J by 8 bases, leaving 14 bases between them. The germline gives CDR1 MNHNS, CDR2 SASEGT. This CDR3 is built from 13 residues. In DNA form, the CDR3 reads TGTGCCAGCAGCCCCGACCGGGTGGATGAGCAGTTCTTC. It specifies CASSPDRVDEQFF.

The rearrangement joins TRBV11-3 to TRBJ2-1; TRBD1 matches 7 bases. Germline V CDR1 and CDR2: SGHNT, YENEEA. After removal of 4 bases from V and 9 bases from J, the junction contained 18 bases not matched to a gene. This CDR3 has 17 amino acids. CDR3 amino acids: CASSSGGWDGQDSEQFF. The DNA for the CDR3 is TGTGCCAGCAGCTCAGGGGGATGGGACGGGCAAGATAGTGAGCAGTTCTTC.

The chain uses TRBV30 and TRBJ1-2; D uncertain. Germline CDR1 GTSNPN, CDR2 SVGIG (reference sequence). Trimming cost V 4 bases and J 2 bases, with 2 bases left between them. The length of the CDR3 is 10 residues. CDR3 sequence reads: CAWKNYGYTF. CDR3 DNA sequence: TGTGCCTGGAAAAACTATGGCTACACCTTC.